A selection of T cell receptor beta chains follows, all from one sample in a study of T cell repertoires in cytomegalovirus infection. Using its own MiXCR run on the reads, TCRdb lists one record per CDR3 protein. The table has around 69,000 distinct CDR3 sequences, 20% seen once. These receptors' antigens are unknown. The starting material was CD8+ T cells from cultured PBMCs, obtained from culture after CMV antigen stimulation. The origin of the receptors is a human donor in good health (CMV status not recorded). Some clones in this sample may be carry-over from other donors' samples. Each CDR3 is given with its conserved first and last residue. Fields, in order: J gene, clone size, D gene, V gene, CDR3 DNA, CDR3 protein. The D gene is left open where the match is weak. Clone size, where shown, is once, few, many, or a class for clones that have expanded.

>TRBJ2-3|.|.|TRBV7-9
TGTGCCAGCAGCTTAGAGGTCCGCACAGATACGCAGTATTTT
CASSLEVRTDTQYF
>TRBJ1-2|few|.|TRBV6-2/TRBV6-3
TGTGCCAGCACCCTTGGGCTCTATCGGGGCTACACCTTC
CASTLGLYRGYTF
>TRBJ1-4|few|.|TRBV4-1
TGCGCCAGCAGCCAAGATACAGCCTCTAATGAAAAACTGTTTTTT
CASSQDTASNEKLFF
>TRBJ2-1|.|.|TRBV7-2
TGTGCCAGCAGCTTACTAGAGGGGGGAGAGCAGTTCTTC
CASSLLEGGEQFF
>TRBJ1-2|.|.|TRBV12-3/TRBV12-4
TGTGCCAGCAGTTTTGGGGGATTGAGCTATGGCTACACCTTC
CASSFGGLSYGYTF
>TRBJ1-6|few|.|TRBV19
TGTGCCAGTAGTATATATAATTCACCCCTCCACTTT
CASSIYNSPLHF
>TRBJ2-3|few|TRBD2|TRBV5-1
TGCGCCAGCAGCTTGACAAGCGGGGGGGATACTTTTACAGATACGCAGTATTTT
CASSLTSGGDTFTDTQYF
>TRBJ1-2|.|.|TRBV20-1
TGCAGTGTTGGACAGTGGGCTAACTATGGCTACACCTTC
CSVGQWANYGYTF
>TRBJ2-7|few|TRBD1|TRBV28
TGTGCCAGCAGCTTCCCTGAGTCGGGACAGGGCTCCCTCTACGAGCAGTACTTC
CASSFPESGQGSLYEQYF
>TRBJ1-5|few|.|TRBV7-9
TGTGCCAGCAGCTTAGTGGGTCTACCTGACAGGCAAAATCAGCCCCAGCATTTT
CASSLVGLPDRQNQPQHF
>TRBJ2-7|few|TRBD1|TRBV4-2
TGTGCCAGCAGCAAGGGACAGGGGGGCTACGAGCAGTACTTC
CASSKGQGGYEQYF
>TRBJ2-1|.|.|TRBV5-4
TGTGCCAGCAGCTTTTGGGGGGCTGAGAATGAGCAGTTCTTC
CASSFWGAENEQFF
>TRBJ2-3|few|TRBD2|TRBV12-3/TRBV12-4
TGTGCCAGCAGTTACGGAGGACTAGCGCAAACAGATACGCAGTATTTT
CASSYGGLAQTDTQYF
>TRBJ1-3|.|.|TRBV7-2
TGTGCCGCCTGGGATGACTCTGGAAACACCATATATTTT
CAAWDDSGNTIYF
>TRBJ1-1|.|.|TRBV6-2/TRBV6-3
TGTGCCAGCAGTTGGGGGGGACTAATGAACACTGAAGCTTTCTTT
CASSWGGLMNTEAFF
>TRBJ1-2|few|.|TRBV6-6
TGTGCCAGCAGTTCCGACGAGTATGGCTACACCTTC
CASSSDEYGYTF
>TRBJ2-3|.|.|TRBV7-9
TGTGCCAGCACCAACCCGACAAGAAGGTTCACAGATACGCAGTATTTT
CASTNPTRRFTDTQYF
>TRBJ1-2|few|.|TRBV7-8
TGTGCCAGCAGCTTAGGTACGGACAGCGTATATGGCTACACCTTC
CASSLGTDSVYGYTF
>TRBJ2-7|.|.|TRBV27
TGTGCCAGCAGTCCAATTGCCGCCTACGAGCAGTACTTC
CASSPIAAYEQYF
>TRBJ2-5|few|.|TRBV7-8
TGTGCCAGCAGCTTGGGGGGACATGGTGGTTCTGAGACCCAGTACTTC
CASSLGGHGGSETQYF
>TRBJ2-4|few|.|TRBV11-2
TGTGCCAGCAGCTTAGATCTGTTGGGGGCCAAAAACATTCAGTACTTC
CASSLDLLGAKNIQYF
>TRBJ2-3|few|.|TRBV7-2
TGTGCCAGCAGCTTATACGCGGGTAGTGAGACAGATACGCAGTATTTT
CASSLYAGSETDTQYF
>TRBJ2-7|few|.|TRBV6-2/TRBV6-3
TGTGCCAGCACCGATCCGAAGACATCCTACTACTACGAGCAGTACTTC
CASTDPKTSYYYEQYF
>TRBJ1-1|once|.|TRBV7-9
TGTGCCAGCAGCTATCAGGTAGCAGGGACGAACACTGAAGCTTTCTTT
CASSYQVAGTNTEAFF
>TRBJ2-7|few|.|TRBV28
TGTGCCAGCAGTTTCCACCTGGTCAGCTCCTACGAGCAGTACTTC
CASSFHLVSSYEQYF
>TRBJ2-3|.|TRBD1|TRBV7-8
TGTGCCAGCAGCTTCAGGGGGCGCGACACAGATACGCAGTATTTT
CASSFRGRDTDTQYF
>TRBJ2-3|.|TRBD1|TRBV4-1
TGCGCCAGCAGCCAAGATCCTGTCAGGGGGTCCAGCACAGATACGCAGTATTTT
CASSQDPVRGSSTDTQYF
>TRBJ1-6|.|TRBD1|TRBV7-9
TGTGCCAGCAGCCCCGGGACAGGGGCTTCACCCCTCCACTTT
CASSPGTGASPLHF
>TRBJ2-4|.|.|TRBV2
TGTGCCAGCATTAGCAGTAACATTCAGTACTTC
CASISSNIQYF
>TRBJ1-1|few|.|TRBV4-3
TGCGCCAGCAGCCAAGACGGCAGGTCCAAGAACACTGAAGCTTTCTTT
CASSQDGRSKNTEAFF
>TRBJ2-3|few|TRBD1|TRBV2
TGTGCCAGCAGTGAATTGGGGACAGTAAATACGCAGTATTTT
CASSELGTVNTQYF
>TRBJ2-1|.|.|TRBV20-1
TGCAGTGCTGACCGGGACGGCAATGAGCAGTTCTTC
CSADRDGNEQFF
>TRBJ1-1|.|.|TRBV7-9
TGTGCCAGCAGCCCCCCGGCAGGGGTCCATCCTGAAGCTTTCTTT
CASSPPAGVHPEAFF
>TRBJ1-2|.|.|TRBV6-6
TGTGCCAGCAGTTCCCTTGGGGGTAGAAGAAGTGAGGACTATGGCTACACCTTC
CASSSLGGRRSEDYGYTF
>TRBJ2-4|.|.|TRBV7-2
TGTGCCAGCAGCTTAGAACCTAGAGCCAAAAACATTCAGTACTTC
CASSLEPRAKNIQYF
>TRBJ2-1|.|.|TRBV29-1
TGCAGCGAGGGACAAAGCTCCTACAATGAGCAGTTCTTC
CSEGQSSYNEQFF
>TRBJ2-7|.|.|TRBV7-6
TGTGCCAGCAGCTTCGGCACGGGAAGCTACGAGCAGTACTTC
CASSFGTGSYEQYF
>TRBJ1-3|few|.|TRBV11-2
TGTGCCAGCAGCTTCTGGGTGCCCAAATCTGGAAACACCATATATTTT
CASSFWVPKSGNTIYF
>TRBJ2-7|.|.|TRBV7-8
TGTGCCAGCAGCTTACCGGGTAGCTCCTACGAGCAGTACTTC
CASSLPGSSYEQYF
>TRBJ2-7|few|TRBD1|TRBV7-2
TGTGCCAGCAGCTCACTCGGGACAGCCTACGAGCAGTACTTC
CASSSLGTAYEQYF
>TRBJ1-5|few|.|TRBV5-6
TGTGCCAGCAGCTTGTCAGGGGTTGGCAATCAGCCCCAGCATTTT
CASSLSGVGNQPQHF